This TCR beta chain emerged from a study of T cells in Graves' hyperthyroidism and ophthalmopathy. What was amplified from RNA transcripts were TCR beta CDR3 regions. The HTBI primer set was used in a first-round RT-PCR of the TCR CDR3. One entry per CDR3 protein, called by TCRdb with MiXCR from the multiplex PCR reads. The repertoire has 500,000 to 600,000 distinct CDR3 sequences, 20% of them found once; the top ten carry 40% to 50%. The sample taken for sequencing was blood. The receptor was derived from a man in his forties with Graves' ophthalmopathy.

This chain's CDR3 is CASSPDLENTEAFF. The DNA for the CDR3 is TGTGCCAGCAGCCCAGACCTGGAGAACACTGAAGCTTTCTTT. The chain employs TRBV7-2 and TRBJ1-1; D call uncertain. CDR1 SGHTA and CDR2 FQGNSA come from the germline V gene. Between the trimmed V and J ends, which lost 5 bases and 1 base, there was a span of 11 bases. The CDR3 length is 14 residues.